The 20 T cell receptor beta chains reported below all come from one sample, sequenced in a study of breast tumors, draining lymph nodes, adjacent tissues. Axillary draining lymph nodes of breast cancer patients supplied the node samples. TCRdb used MiXCR to reprocess the multiplex PCR reads, holding one entry per CDR3 protein. The sample yields some 140,000 distinct CDR3 sequences, 20% to 25% seen once. Input material: axillary lymph node tissue. The source is a female donor with breast cancer. Some clones in this sample may be carry-over from other donors' samples.

This clonotype was seen more than once but under ten times. V is TRBV27 and J is TRBJ1-4; perhaps TRBD1 as D (6 bases). The V end lost 3 bases, the J end lost 0 bases, and 8 bases lay between the germline ends. Germline-derived CDR1 and CDR2 are MNHEY and SMNVEV (reference sequence). The CDR3 is made up of 15 amino acids. CDR3 amino acids: CASSFGGATNEKLFF. The CDR3 DNA follows: TGTGCCAGCAGTTTCGGGGGCGCAACTAATGAAAAACTGTTTTTT.

This clonotype was observed many times. CDR3 loop: CASSPYPSGSYEQYF. CDR3 nucleotides: TGTGCCAGCAGCCCCTATCCTAGCGGGAGCTACGAGCAGTACTTC. The chain uses TRBV3-1 and TRBJ2-7; 10 bases agree with TRBD2. This CDR3 contains 15 residues. Unmatched junction bases numbered 6, after V lost 4 bases and J lost 3 bases. Germline V gives CDR1 LGHDT, CDR2 YNNKEL (reference sequence).

This clonotype was seen ten or more times. J is TRBJ2-3 and V is TRBV12-3 or TRBV12-4; 13 bases are shared with TRBD2. The CDR3 is 16 residues long. J was trimmed by 1 base and V by 3 bases; bases with no gene match: 1. DNA for the CDR3: TGTGCCAGCAGTTTCGGACTAGCGGGGGGCACAGATACGCAGTATTTT. It encodes CASSFGLAGGTDTQYF.

In this sample, this clonotype turned up many times. The chain has TRBV3-1 and TRBJ1-2, with D uncertain. Germline assignment: CDR1 LGHDT and CDR2 YNNKEL (reference sequence). CDR3 length equals 15 residues. V lost 1 base and J 0 bases, leaving 9 bases between the germline ends. CDR3 nucleotides: TGTGCCAGCAGCCAAGTCGCAGCAACTAACTATGGCTACACCTTC. It codes for CASSQVAATNYGYTF.

This clonotype was recorded many times. The genes are TRBV7-3 and TRBJ2-7; tentatively, D is TRBD2 (7 bases). The V and J ends lost 2 bases and 7 bases respectively, with 12 bases between them. Germline V CDR1 and CDR2: SGHTA, FQGTGA. This CDR3 contains 13 residues. CDR3 region: CASSLGGAGEQYF. DNA for the CDR3: TGTGCCAGCAGCTTAGGGGGGGCGGGAGAGCAGTACTTC. Full variable domain (outside the CDR3, taken from reference TRBV7-3 and TRBJ2-7): GAGVSQTPSNKVTEKGKYVELRCDPISGHTALYWYRQSLGQGPEFLIYFQGTGAADDSGLPNDRFFAVRPEGSVSTLKIQRTERGDSAVYLCASSLGGAGEQYFGPGTRLTVT.

J is TRBJ1-1 and V is TRBV7-3, with D hard to call. The CDR3 extends over 13 amino acids. The V and J ends lost 2 bases and 5 bases respectively, with 9 bases between them. Germline V gene data show CDR1 as SGHTA and CDR2 as FQGTGA. This CDR3 is CASSLGALTEAFF. In DNA form, the CDR3 reads TGTGCCAGCAGCTTAGGAGCTCTGACTGAAGCTTTCTTT.

This clonotype was observed many times. J is TRBJ2-3 and V is TRBV27; TRBD1 is a possible D gene (6 bases). V was pared by 6 bases and J by 2 bases, with 18 bases between. Per germline, CDR1 MNHEY and CDR2 SMNVEV (reference sequence). The CDR3 spans 16 residues. CDR3 protein: CASSRPEDRITDTQYF. CDR3 coding DNA: TGTGCCAGCAGCCGCCCTGAAGACAGGATCACAGATACGCAGTATTTT.

This clonotype was counted ten times or more. The V gene is TRBV28, the J gene TRBJ2-3, with D perhaps TRBD1 or TRBD2 (5 bases each). This CDR3 has 17 residues. Germline assignment: CDR1 MDHEN and CDR2 SYDVKM. V shed 7 bases and J shed 5 bases, with 25 bases lying between them. DNA for the CDR3: TGTGCCAGCACCAACCCCGGGGCCCAGGCCTGGGTAGATACGCAGTATTTT. The encoded protein is CASTNPGAQAWVDTQYF.

There are many counts of this clonotype. The chain joins TRBV3-1 to TRBJ2-5, with no clear D. The V and J ends lost 0 bases and 5 bases respectively, with 4 bases between them. Per germline, CDR1 LGHDT and CDR2 YNNKEL (reference sequence). CDR3 length equals 12 residues. The CDR3 reads CASSQDLETQYF. In nucleotides, the CDR3 is TGTGCCAGCAGCCAAGATCTTGAGACCCAGTACTTC.

This clonotype was recorded many times. This rearrangement joins TRBV6-5 to TRBJ1-6; tentative D call: TRBD1 (5 bases). Germline CDR1 is MNHEY and CDR2 is SVGAGI. The V end lost 2 bases, the J end lost 6 bases, and 14 bases lay between the germline ends. The CDR3 loop spans 16 amino acids. DNA for the CDR3: TGTGCCAGCAGTTACAGCGGGGCCCGGGGTAATTCACCCCTCCACTTT. It yields the protein CASSYSGARGNSPLHF.

This clonotype was counted at least ten times. This rearrangement joins TRBV19 to TRBJ2-5; 7 bases align to TRBD1. Looked up from germline, CDR1 is LNHDA and CDR2 is SQIVND (reference sequence). There are 13 residues in the CDR3. V lost 5 bases, J lost 5 bases, and 5 bases stayed unmatched. CDR3 amino acids: CASSSGGPETQYF. As DNA, the CDR3 is TGTGCCAGTAGTTCAGGGGGACCGGAGACCCAGTACTTC.

On this clonotype itself: This may be a read error, as it is one base from a much larger clone. This chain joins TRBV18 and TRBJ2-1, with 8 positions matching TRBD1. Per the germline V gene, CDR1 is KGHSH and CDR2 is LQKENI. CDR3 size: 13 residues. The CDR3 nucleotides are TGTGCCAGCTCACGCGGGACAGGCAATGAGCAGTCCTTC. Protein sequence: CASSRGTGNEQSF.

This clonotype was detected ten times or more. This chain uses TRBV9 with TRBJ1-2; TRBD1 matches 10 bases. From germline, CDR1 is SGDLS and CDR2 YYNGEE. The trim removed 3 bases at V and 8 bases at J, leaving 7 bases unmatched. The CDR3 spans 14 residues. The CDR3 DNA reads TGTGCCAGCAGCGAGGGACAGGGGAGGTCGGGCTACACCTTC. Residues: CASSEGQGRSGYTF. Full variable domain (remainder filled in from reference TRBV9 and TRBJ1-2): DSGVTQTPKHLITATGQRVTLRCSPRSGDLSVYWYQQSLDQGLQFLIQYYNGEERAKGNILERFSAQQFPDLHSELNLSSLELGDSALYFCASSEGQGRSGYTFGSGTRLTVV.

Remarks on this clonotype: A much more abundant neighbour one base away suggests this may be a read error. The chain couples TRBV6-6 to TRBJ1-2, with D possibly being TRBD1 (5 bases). In germline, CDR1 is MNHNY, CDR2 SVGAGI (reference sequence). The CDR3 sequence is 13 residues long. CDR3 sequence (DNA): TGTGCCAGCTGCCGGGGCAGCTTCTATGACTACACCTTC. Amino acid sequence: CASCRGSFYDYTF.

Notes on this clonotype: Possible read error: a much larger clone is one base away. The chain is built from TRBV6-1 and TRBJ2-7; D uncertain. Germline assignment: CDR1 MNHNS and CDR2 SASEGT. This CDR3 is 14 amino acids long. The CDR3 nucleotides read TGTGCCGGCAGTTACTATGGGAACTCCTACGAGCAGTACTTC. It is translated as CAGSYYGNSYEQYF.

This clonotype appeared many times. The chain couples TRBV20-1 to TRBJ2-3; TRBD2 matches at 11 bases. CDR1 DFQATT and CDR2 SNEGSKA come from the germline V gene (reference sequence). Trimming removed 6 bases from V and 7 bases from J; junction bases left unmatched: 9. CDR3 size: 14 residues. CDR3 residues: CSANLLAGANTQYF. The CDR3 coding sequence is TGCAGTGCCAACCTACTAGCGGGAGCGAATACGCAGTATTTT.

In this sample, this clonotype turned up many times. This chain connects TRBV9 to TRBJ2-3; possible D gene TRBD2, 5 bases. Trimming took 4 bases from V and 1 from J, leaving 13 bases between them. Germline V lookup: CDR1 SGDLS, CDR2 YYNGEE. CDR3 size: 15 residues. CDR3 in amino acids: CASSPRGSGTDTQYF. The CDR3 bases are TGTGCCAGCAGCCCCCGGGGTAGCGGCACAGATACGCAGTATTTT.

The V gene is TRBV6-1, the J gene TRBJ1-5; 11 nucleotides agree with TRBD1. CDR1 and CDR2 from the germline V gene are MNHNS and SASEGT. CDR3 size: 18 residues. V dropped 4 bases and J dropped 0; count of bases not matched to a gene: 8. The CDR3 DNA is TGTGCCAGCAGTGGAGTGGGACAGGGGGTATATAGCAATCAGCCCCAGCATTTT. This gives the protein CASSGVGQGVYSNQPQHF.

Ten or more counts support this clonotype. This chain joins TRBV6-6 and TRBJ2-5; unclear D gene. The CDR3 extends over 12 amino acids. CDR1 and CDR2 from the germline V gene are MNHNY and SVGAGI (reference sequence). Trimming left V 7 bases short and J 4 bases short, with 10 bases between. The CDR3 DNA sequence: TGTGCCAGCACCTTAAGCCTAGAGACCCAGTACTTC. It codes for CASTLSLETQYF.

This clonotype was observed many times. The chain links TRBV7-2 to TRBJ2-1, with a weak D call TRBD2 (5 bases). This CDR3 is 15 amino acids long. In germline, CDR1 is SGHTA, CDR2 FQGNSA. V was trimmed by 2 bases and J by 8 bases, leaving 16 bases between them. The CDR3 DNA is TGTGCCAGCAGCTTAAGCGGTGTAGTGCAGGATGAGCAGTTCTTC. This encodes CASSLSGVVQDEQFF.